What follows are 23 T cell receptor beta chains derived from one specimen sequenced in a study of early T cells in non-severe SARS-CoV-2 infection. TCRdb re-derived calls from the 5' RACE reads in MiXCR, one entry per CDR3 protein. The table records 25,000 to 35,000 distinct CDR3 sequences, roughly 5.1% of them present only once. The sequencing sample was made of whole blood. These receptors came from an adult who was a healthcare worker with PCR-confirmed SARS-CoV-2 infection or an uninfected control (not recorded which).

This clonotype was counted many times. This rearrangement joins TRBV20-1 to TRBJ2-3; no firm D call. Per germline, CDR1 DFQATT and CDR2 SNEGSKA (reference sequence). This CDR3 has 13 amino acids. V shed 4 bases and J shed 1 base, with 9 bases lying between them. The CDR3 DNA is TGCAGTGCTATCCTCGTGGGCACAGATACGCAGTATTTT. It encodes CSAILVGTDTQYF.

The J gene is TRBJ1-1, the V gene TRBV20-1; D uncertain. Deletions cut 3 bases from V and 0 bases from J, with 8 bases between. This CDR3 comprises 13 residues. Germline V gives CDR1 DFQATT, CDR2 SNEGSKA (reference sequence). In nucleotides, the CDR3 is TGCAGTGCTAGGACATCCATGAACACTGAAGCTTTCTTT. Protein: CSARTSMNTEAFF.

Ten or more counts support this clonotype. This chain uses TRBV10-2 with TRBJ2-3, with 8 bases matching TRBD2. The length of the CDR3 is 18 residues. CDR1 WSHSY and CDR2 SAAADI come from the germline V gene. V gave up 4 bases and J gave up 0 bases; unmatched junction bases: 12. The CDR3 loop is CASSGTSLLPLSTDTQYF. The CDR3 DNA is TGCGCCAGCAGTGGGACTAGCCTGCTGCCCCTCAGCACAGATACGCAGTATTTT.

This clonotype was picked up many times. The rearrangement uses TRBV7-9 and TRBJ2-7, with 10 bases lining up with TRBD1. After removal of 4 bases from V and 4 bases from J, the junction contained 7 bases not matched to a gene. This CDR3 region has 15 residues. Germline lookup yields CDR1 SEHNR and CDR2 FQNEAQ (reference sequence). The CDR3 loop reads CASSSGTGASYEQYF. The DNA for the CDR3 is TGTGCCAGCAGCTCTGGGACAGGGGCTTCTTACGAGCAGTACTTC.

The chain couples TRBV7-2 to TRBJ2-5; 12 nucleotides agree with TRBD2. CDR1 SGHTA and CDR2 FQGNSA come from the germline V gene. The CDR3 totals 15 residues. The J segment lost 4 bases and the V segment lost 5 bases, leaving 5 bases of the junction unmatched. Here the CDR3 DNA reads TGTGCCAGCAGCATCGGACTAGCGGGGTCAGAGACCCAGTACTTC. Its protein product is CASSIGLAGSETQYF.

This clonotype was observed at least ten times. This chain links TRBV20-1 with TRBJ1-5, with a tentative D call TRBD1 (5 bases). This CDR3 region has 13 residues. In germline, CDR1 is DFQATT, CDR2 SNEGSKA (reference sequence). V was trimmed by 2 bases and J by 5 bases, leaving 10 bases between them. The CDR3 protein is CSARTRGDQPQHF. Here the CDR3 DNA reads TGCAGTGCTAGAACCCGAGGGGATCAGCCCCAGCATTTT.

This clonotype was recorded at least ten times. The rearrangement joins TRBV7-2 to TRBJ2-7; 9 positions agree with TRBD1. The junction had 6 bases not matched to a gene; V was cut back by 7 bases and J by 8 bases. The CDR3 length is 12 residues. The germline gives CDR1 SGHTA, CDR2 FQGNSA. Written as DNA, the CDR3 is TGTGCCAGCACCCGGACAGGGGAGAAGCAGTACTTC. Protein product: CASTRTGEKQYF.

The rearrangement joins TRBV5-1 to TRBJ2-1; TRBD2 agrees at 7 bases. Germline assignment: CDR1 SGHRS and CDR2 YFSETQ. This CDR3 is 14 amino acids long. J gave up 0 bases and V 7 bases, and 4 bases lay outside the gene matches. The CDR3 spells CASPGGSSYNEQFF. CDR3 nucleotide sequence: TGCGCCAGCCCCGGGGGGAGCTCCTACAATGAGCAGTTCTTC.

This clonotype was observed at least ten times. This chain connects TRBV20-1 to TRBJ2-1, with a tentative D call TRBD2 (6 bases). Trimming left V 5 bases short and J 3 bases short, with 17 bases between. Germline-derived CDR1 and CDR2 are DFQATT and SNEGSKA (reference sequence). The CDR3 extends over 15 amino acids. CDR3 protein: CSASPGGDLYNEQFF. The CDR3, as DNA: TGCAGTGCTTCACCCGGCGGGGACCTCTACAATGAGCAGTTCTTC.

The chain carries TRBV2 and TRBJ2-2, with a weak D call TRBD2 (7 bases). V was trimmed by 7 bases and J by 4 bases, leaving 13 bases between them. The V gene's germline CDR1 is SNHLY and CDR2 FYNNEI. The CDR3 covers 14 residues. CDR3 DNA: TGTGCCAGCAACAGCGGGACATTCACCGGGGAGCTGTTTTTT. Its protein is CASNSGTFTGELFF.

This clonotype was seen repeatedly, ten times or more. CDR3 sequence: CSFRTDAYEQYF. CDR3 nucleotides: TGCAGCTTCCGGACGGATGCCTACGAGCAGTACTTC. The V call is TRBV29-1, the J call TRBJ2-7; D is undetermined. CDR1 and CDR2 from the germline V gene are SQVTM and ANQGSEA. The ends were cut back, 8 bases at V and 2 bases at J, with 13 bases in the middle. CDR3 size: 12 residues.

There are many counts of this clonotype. The chain recombines TRBV6-6 with TRBJ2-7; D is unclear. Germline assignment: CDR1 MNHNY and CDR2 SVGAGI (reference sequence). The CDR3 length is 11 residues. Trimming pared 6 bases from V and 3 bases from J, leaving 6 bases between. The CDR3 coding sequence is TGTGCCAGCAGAAGTAACTACGAGCAGTACTTC. Its protein product is CASRSNYEQYF.

In this sample, this clonotype turned up a few times. The chain uses TRBV20-1 and TRBJ2-1; 12 nucleotides align to TRBD2. This CDR3 is 14 amino acids long. Germline values: CDR1 DFQATT, CDR2 SNEGSKA (reference sequence). V dropped 5 bases and J dropped 6; count of bases not matched to a gene: 5. The CDR3 region is CSALGLAGTNEQFF. The CDR3 region has the DNA TGCAGTGCTCTAGGACTAGCGGGGACCAATGAGCAGTTCTTC.

The chain has TRBV18 and TRBJ2-7, with a possible D match to TRBD1 (6 bases). V gave up 4 bases and J gave up 0 bases, with 10 bases separating them. Per the germline V gene, CDR1 is KGHSH and CDR2 is LQKENI. This CDR3 comprises 14 residues. This CDR3 is CASSRDRTSYEQYF. DNA of the CDR3: TGTGCCAGCTCACGCGACAGGACCTCCTACGAGCAGTACTTC.

This clonotype has at least ten counts. The chain employs TRBV6-2 or TRBV6-3 and TRBJ2-2; TRBD1 matches 7 bases. V lost 7 bases, J lost 0 bases, and 8 bases stayed unmatched. The CDR3 consists of 16 residues. CDR1 and CDR2 (germline): MNHEY, SVGEGT. The chain's CDR3 is CASNPTGRTNTGELFF. The CDR3 nucleotides read TGTGCCAGCAACCCGACAGGGCGGACGAACACCGGGGAGCTGTTTTTT.

This clonotype appeared many times. For the CDR3, the DNA is TGTGCCAGCTCACCATTAGGGACAGGGGAAAGCTACGAGCAGTACTTC. As protein: CASSPLGTGESYEQYF. The chain couples TRBV18 to TRBJ2-7; 10 bases match TRBD1. The CDR3 is made up of 16 amino acids. CDR1 is KGHSH, CDR2 LQKENI, per germline. V lost 2 bases and J lost 3; bases outside the gene matches: 7.

The genes are TRBV5-6 and TRBJ1-2; 8 nucleotides line up with TRBD1. Germline lookup yields CDR1 SGHDT and CDR2 YYEEEE. The length of the CDR3 is 13 residues. The V and J ends lost 4 bases and 9 bases, in that order; junction bases with no gene match: 8. The chain's CDR3 is CASSLDRVNSYTF. CDR3 nucleotide sequence: TGTGCCAGCAGCCTGGACAGGGTCAACAGCTACACCTTC.

This clonotype came up many times. The chain couples TRBV9 to TRBJ2-1, with D possibly being TRBD2 (5 bases). Trimming stripped 4 bases from V and 3 bases from J, with 11 bases between. The CDR3 extends over 14 amino acids. Germline values: CDR1 SGDLS, CDR2 YYNGEE. The CDR3 region has the DNA TGTGCCAGCAGCCTAGGACTGAGCTACAATGAGCAGTTCTTC. Translation: CASSLGLSYNEQFF. Together with reference TRBV9 and TRBJ2-1, the CDR3 gives the full variable domain: DSGVTQTPKHLITATGQRVTLRCSPRSGDLSVYWYQQSLDQGLQFLIQYYNGEERAKGNILERFSAQQFPDLHSELNLSSLELGDSALYFCASSLGLSYNEQFFGPGTRLTVL.

This clonotype was found many times. J is TRBJ1-5 and V is TRBV7-8; a possible D gene is TRBD1 (6 bases). The length of the CDR3 is 18 residues. The germline gives CDR1 SGHVS, CDR2 FQNEAQ. Trimming took 5 bases from V and 4 from J, leaving 24 bases between them. The DNA for the CDR3 is TGTGCCAGCAGCCCCTCATCCCAAGCGATGGGGGCAAATCAGCCCCAGCATTTT. Its translation is CASSPSSQAMGANQPQHF.

V is TRBV11-3 and J is TRBJ2-2; TRBD2 is a possible D gene (5 bases). V was clipped by 3 bases and J by 5 bases, with 10 bases between them. Per the germline V gene, CDR1 is SGHNT and CDR2 is YENEEA. This CDR3 contains 14 residues. As DNA, the CDR3 is TGTGCCAGCAGCTTGGGAGAGTGGACCGGGGAGCTGTTTTTT. Its translation is CASSLGEWTGELFF.

This clonotype has a count of ten or more. V is TRBV11-2 and J is TRBJ1-2; D perhaps matches TRBD1 (5 bases). Germline-derived CDR1 and CDR2 are SGHAT and FQNNGV. This CDR3 is 13 amino acids long. Trimming stripped 7 bases from V and 5 bases from J, with 14 bases between. CDR3 DNA sequence: TGTGCCAGCACTCCAGGGACGGGGTATGGCTACACCTTC. Protein: CASTPGTGYGYTF.

At least ten counts were recorded for this clonotype. The V and J genes are TRBV9 and TRBJ2-1; 13 bases are a match to TRBD2. CDR1 SGDLS and CDR2 YYNGEE come from the germline V gene. V lost 4 bases, J lost 8 bases, and 9 bases stayed unmatched. This CDR3 has 16 amino acids. CDR3 region: CASSQHRTSGSYEQFF. The DNA for the CDR3 is TGTGCCAGCAGCCAACACCGGACTAGCGGGAGCTATGAGCAGTTCTTC.

This clonotype was detected ten times or more. This chain joins TRBV7-9 and TRBJ2-5; possibly TRBD1 for D (5 bases). Trimming stripped 1 base from V and 3 bases from J, with 9 bases between. CDR1 and CDR2 (germline): SEHNR, FQNEAQ (reference sequence). The CDR3 is 14 residues long. Here the CDR3 DNA reads TGTGCCAGCAGCTTAGTGCTAGGGGAAGAGACCCAGTACTTC. This encodes CASSLVLGEETQYF.